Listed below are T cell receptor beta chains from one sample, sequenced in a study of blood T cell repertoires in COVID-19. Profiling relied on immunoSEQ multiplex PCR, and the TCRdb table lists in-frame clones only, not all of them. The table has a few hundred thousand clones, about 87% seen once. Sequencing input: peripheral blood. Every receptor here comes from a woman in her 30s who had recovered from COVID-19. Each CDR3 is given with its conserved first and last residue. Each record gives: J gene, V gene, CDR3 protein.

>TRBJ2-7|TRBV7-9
CASSHPTGTPHEQYF
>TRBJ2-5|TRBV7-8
CASSLGEETQYF
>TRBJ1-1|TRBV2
CASKYEGGATEAFF
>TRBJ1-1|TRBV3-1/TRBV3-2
CASSLHSGAAFF
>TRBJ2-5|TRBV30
CAWSGPGTGETQYF
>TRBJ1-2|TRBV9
CASSKNRQGAEGYTF
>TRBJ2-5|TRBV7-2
CASSSQGQKETQYF
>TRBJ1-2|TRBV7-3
CASSSPTADEGEVFGYTF
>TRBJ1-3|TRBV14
CASSQDRPYSGNTIYF
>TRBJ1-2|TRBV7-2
CASSSQGSYGYTF
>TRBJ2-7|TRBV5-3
CARSRGNLSYEQYF
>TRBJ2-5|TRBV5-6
CASSRGQVQETQYF
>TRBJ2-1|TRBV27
CASSLSWSGGTYNEQFF
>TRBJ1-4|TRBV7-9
CASSLGQRSATNEKLFF
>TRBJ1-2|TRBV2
CASSEPHLGQGDYGYTF
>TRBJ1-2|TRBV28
CASSGQANNYGYTF
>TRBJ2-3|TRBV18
CASSPRDSPTQYF
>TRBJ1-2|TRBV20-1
CSTIWGEDYTF
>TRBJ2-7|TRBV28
CASRHPDRYEQYF
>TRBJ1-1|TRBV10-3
CAISEKDRERTEAFF
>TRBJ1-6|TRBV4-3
CASSQDRGSNSPLHF
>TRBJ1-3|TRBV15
CATSREQGVGNTIYF
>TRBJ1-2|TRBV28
CASSRGTALIVNYGYTF